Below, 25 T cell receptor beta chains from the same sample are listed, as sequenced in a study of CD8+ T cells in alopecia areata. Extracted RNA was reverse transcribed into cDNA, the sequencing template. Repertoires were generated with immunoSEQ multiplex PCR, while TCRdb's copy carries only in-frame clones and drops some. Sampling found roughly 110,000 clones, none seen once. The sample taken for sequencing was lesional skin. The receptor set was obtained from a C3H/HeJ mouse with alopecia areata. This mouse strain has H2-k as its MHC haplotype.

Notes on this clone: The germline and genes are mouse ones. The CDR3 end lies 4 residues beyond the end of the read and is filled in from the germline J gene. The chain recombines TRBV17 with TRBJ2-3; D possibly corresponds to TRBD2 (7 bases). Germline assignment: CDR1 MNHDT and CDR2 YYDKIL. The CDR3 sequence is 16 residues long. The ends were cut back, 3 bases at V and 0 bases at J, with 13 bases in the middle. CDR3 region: CASSSLLGASAETLYF. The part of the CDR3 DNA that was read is TGTGCTAGCAGTAGTCTCCTGGGGGCTAGTGCAGAA.

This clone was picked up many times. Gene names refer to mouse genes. This CDR3 reads CASSDAGGLGGNYAEQFF. CDR3 DNA (partial): TGTGCCAGCAGTGATGCAGGGGGACTGGGGGGAAACTATGCT. This chain joins TRBV13-3 and TRBJ2-1; TRBD2 agrees at 12 bases. The missing CDR3 end, 4 residues past where the read stops, is filled in from the germline J gene. This CDR3 region has 18 residues. Losses at the gene ends were 0 bases for V and 1 base for J; bases not matched to a gene: 5. The germline V gene has CDR1 NNHDY and CDR2 SYVADS.

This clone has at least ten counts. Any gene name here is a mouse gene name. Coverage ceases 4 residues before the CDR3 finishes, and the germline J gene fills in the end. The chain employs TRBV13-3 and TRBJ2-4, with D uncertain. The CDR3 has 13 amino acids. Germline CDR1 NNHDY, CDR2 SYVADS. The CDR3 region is CASSDFDKNTLYF. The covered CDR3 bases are TGTGCCAGCAGTGATTTCGACAAAAAC. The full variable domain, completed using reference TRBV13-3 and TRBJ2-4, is EAAVTQSPRSKVAVTGGKVTLSCHQTNNHDYMYWYRQDTGHGLRLIHYSYVADSTEKGDIPDGYKASRPSQENFSLILELASLSQTAVYFCASSDFDKNTLYFGAGTRLSVL.

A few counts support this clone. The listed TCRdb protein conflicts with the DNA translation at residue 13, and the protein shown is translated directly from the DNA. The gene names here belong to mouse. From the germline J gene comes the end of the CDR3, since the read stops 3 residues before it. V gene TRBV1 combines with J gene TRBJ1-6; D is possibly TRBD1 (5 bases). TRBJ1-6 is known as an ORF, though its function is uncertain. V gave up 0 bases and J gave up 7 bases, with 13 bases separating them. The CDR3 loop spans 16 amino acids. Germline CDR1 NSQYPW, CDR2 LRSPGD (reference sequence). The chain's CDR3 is CTCSADPSRANSPLYF. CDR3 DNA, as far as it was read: TGCACCTGCAGTGCAGATCCGAGCAGGGCGAATTCGCCC.

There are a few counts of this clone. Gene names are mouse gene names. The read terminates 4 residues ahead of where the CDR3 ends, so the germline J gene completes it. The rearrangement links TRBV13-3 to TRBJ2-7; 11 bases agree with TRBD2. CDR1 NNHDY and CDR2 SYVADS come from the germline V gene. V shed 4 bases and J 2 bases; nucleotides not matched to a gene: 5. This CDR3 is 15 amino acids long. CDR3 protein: CASSLGLGGTYEQYF. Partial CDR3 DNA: TGTGCCAGCAGTCTCGGACTGGGGGGAACCTAT.

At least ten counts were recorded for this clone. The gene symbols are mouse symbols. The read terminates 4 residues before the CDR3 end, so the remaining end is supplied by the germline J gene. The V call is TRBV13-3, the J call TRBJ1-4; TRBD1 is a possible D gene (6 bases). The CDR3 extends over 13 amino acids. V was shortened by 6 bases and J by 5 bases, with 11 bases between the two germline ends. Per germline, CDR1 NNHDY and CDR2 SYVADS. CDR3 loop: CASKGQKNERLFF. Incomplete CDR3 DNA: TGTGCCAGCAAGGGACAAAAAAACGAA.

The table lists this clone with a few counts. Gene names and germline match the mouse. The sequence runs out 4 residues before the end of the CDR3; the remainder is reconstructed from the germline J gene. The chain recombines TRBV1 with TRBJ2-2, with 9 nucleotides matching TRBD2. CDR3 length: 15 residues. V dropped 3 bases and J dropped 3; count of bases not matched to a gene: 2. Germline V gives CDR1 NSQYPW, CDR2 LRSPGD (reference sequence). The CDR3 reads CTCSAWGGHTGQLYF. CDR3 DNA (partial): TGCACCTGCAGTGCCTGGGGGGGGCACACCGGG.

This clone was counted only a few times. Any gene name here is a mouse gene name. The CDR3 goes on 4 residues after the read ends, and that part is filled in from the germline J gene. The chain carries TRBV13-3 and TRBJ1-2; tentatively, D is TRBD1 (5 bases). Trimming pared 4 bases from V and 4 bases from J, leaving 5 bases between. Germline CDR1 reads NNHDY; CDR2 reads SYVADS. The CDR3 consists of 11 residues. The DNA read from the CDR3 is TGTGCCAGCAGTCAGGGCTCC. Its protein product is CASSQGS. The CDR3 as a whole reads CASSQGSDYTF.

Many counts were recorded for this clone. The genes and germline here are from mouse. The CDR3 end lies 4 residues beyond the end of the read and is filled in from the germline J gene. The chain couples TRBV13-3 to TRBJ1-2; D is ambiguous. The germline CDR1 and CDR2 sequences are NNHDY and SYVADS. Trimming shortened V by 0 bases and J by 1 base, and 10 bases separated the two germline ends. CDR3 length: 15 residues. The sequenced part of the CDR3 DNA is TGTGCCAGCAGTGATGCAGCCACATTAAACTCC. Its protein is CASSDAATLNS. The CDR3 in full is CASSDAATLNSDYTF.

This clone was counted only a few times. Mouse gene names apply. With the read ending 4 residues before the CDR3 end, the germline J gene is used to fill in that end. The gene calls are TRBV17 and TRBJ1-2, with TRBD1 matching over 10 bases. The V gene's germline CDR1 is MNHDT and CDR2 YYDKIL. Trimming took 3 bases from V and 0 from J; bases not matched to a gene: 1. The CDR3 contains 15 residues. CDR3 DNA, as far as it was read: TGTGCTAGCAGTAGCGGACAGGGGGCAAACTCC. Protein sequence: CASSSGQGANS. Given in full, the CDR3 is CASSSGQGANSDYTF.

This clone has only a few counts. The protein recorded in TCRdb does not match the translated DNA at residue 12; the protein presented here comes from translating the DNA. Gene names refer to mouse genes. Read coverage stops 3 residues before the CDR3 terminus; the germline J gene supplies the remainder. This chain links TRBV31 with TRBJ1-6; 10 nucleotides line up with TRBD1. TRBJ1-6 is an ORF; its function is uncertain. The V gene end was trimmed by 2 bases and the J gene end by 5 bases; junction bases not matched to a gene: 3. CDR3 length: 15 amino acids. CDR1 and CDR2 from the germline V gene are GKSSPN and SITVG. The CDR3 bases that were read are TGTGCCTGGAGTTCCGGGACAGGGGATAATTCGCCC. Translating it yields CAWSSGTGDNSP. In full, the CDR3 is CAWSSGTGDNSPLYF.

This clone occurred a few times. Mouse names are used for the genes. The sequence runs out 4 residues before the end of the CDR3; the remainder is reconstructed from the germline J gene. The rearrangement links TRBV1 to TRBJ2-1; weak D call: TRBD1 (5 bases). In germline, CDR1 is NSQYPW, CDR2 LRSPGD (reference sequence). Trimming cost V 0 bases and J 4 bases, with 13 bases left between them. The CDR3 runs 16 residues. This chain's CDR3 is CTCSADRAGRYAEQFF. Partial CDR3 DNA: TGCACCTGCAGTGCAGATCGAGCAGGGAGATATGCT.

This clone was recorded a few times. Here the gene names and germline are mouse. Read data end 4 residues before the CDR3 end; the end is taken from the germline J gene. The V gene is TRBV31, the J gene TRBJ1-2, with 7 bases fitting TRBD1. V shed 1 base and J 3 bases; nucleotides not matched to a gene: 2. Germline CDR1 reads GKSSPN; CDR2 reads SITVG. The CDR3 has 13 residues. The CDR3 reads CAWSPQGDSDYTF. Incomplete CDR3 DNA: TGTGCCTGGAGTCCTCAGGGGGACTCC. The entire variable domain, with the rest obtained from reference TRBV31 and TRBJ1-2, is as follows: AQTIHQWPVAEIKAVGSPLSLGCTIKGKSSPNLYWYWQATGGTLQQLFYSITVGQVESVVQLNLSASRPKDDQFILSTEKLLLSHSGFYLCAWSPQGDSDYTFGSGTRLLVI.

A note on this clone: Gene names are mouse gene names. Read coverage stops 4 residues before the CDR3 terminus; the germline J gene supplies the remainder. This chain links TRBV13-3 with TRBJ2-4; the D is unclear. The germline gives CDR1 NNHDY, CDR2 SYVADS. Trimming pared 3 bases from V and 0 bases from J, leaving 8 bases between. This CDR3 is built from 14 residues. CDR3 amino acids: CASSAEQSQNTLYF. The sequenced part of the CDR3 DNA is TGTGCCAGCAGTGCCGAACAGAGTCAAAAC.

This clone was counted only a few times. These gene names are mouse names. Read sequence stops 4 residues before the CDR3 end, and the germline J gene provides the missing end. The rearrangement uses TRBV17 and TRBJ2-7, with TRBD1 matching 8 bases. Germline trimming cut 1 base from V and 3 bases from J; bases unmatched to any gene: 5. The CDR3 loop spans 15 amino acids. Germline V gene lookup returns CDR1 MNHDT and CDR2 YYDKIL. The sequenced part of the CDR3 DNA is TGTGCTAGCAGTAGAGCCAGGGGGCCCCTCTAT. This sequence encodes CASSRARGPLY. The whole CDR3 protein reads CASSRARGPLYEQYF.

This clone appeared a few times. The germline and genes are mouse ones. This CDR3 reads CASRAQGQDTQYF. The CDR3 bases that were read are TGTGCCAGCAGAGCACAGGGTCAAGAC. The rearrangement uses TRBV13-3 and TRBJ2-5, with D possibly being TRBD1 (6 bases). Read data end 4 residues before the CDR3 end; the end is taken from the germline J gene. Germline CDR1 reads NNHDY; CDR2 reads SYVADS. V shed 5 bases and J shed 3 bases, with 10 bases lying between them. This CDR3 region has 13 residues.

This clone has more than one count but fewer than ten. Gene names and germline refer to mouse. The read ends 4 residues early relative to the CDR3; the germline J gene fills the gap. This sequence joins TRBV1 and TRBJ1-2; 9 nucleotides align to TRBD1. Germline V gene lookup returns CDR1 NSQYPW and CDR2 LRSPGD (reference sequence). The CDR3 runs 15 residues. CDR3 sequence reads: CTCSAAGQGGSDYTF. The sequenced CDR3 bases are TGCACCTGCAGTGCAGCGGGACAGGGAGGGTCC.

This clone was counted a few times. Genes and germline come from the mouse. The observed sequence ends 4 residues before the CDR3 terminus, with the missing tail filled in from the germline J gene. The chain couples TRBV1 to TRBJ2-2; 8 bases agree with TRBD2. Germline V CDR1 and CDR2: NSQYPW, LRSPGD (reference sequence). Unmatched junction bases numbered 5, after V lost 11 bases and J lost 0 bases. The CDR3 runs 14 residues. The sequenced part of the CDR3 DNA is TGCACCGCAGGGGACTGGTCAAACACCGGG. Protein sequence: CTAGDWSNTG. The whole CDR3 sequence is CTAGDWSNTGQLYF.

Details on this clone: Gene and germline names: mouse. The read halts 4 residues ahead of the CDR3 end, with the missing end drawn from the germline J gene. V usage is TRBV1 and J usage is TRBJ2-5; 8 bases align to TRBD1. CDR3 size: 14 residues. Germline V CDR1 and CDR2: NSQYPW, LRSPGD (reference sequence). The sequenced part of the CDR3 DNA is TGCACCTGCAGTGCAGTCCGGGACAGGGAC. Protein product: CTCSAVRDRD. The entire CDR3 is CTCSAVRDRDTQYF.

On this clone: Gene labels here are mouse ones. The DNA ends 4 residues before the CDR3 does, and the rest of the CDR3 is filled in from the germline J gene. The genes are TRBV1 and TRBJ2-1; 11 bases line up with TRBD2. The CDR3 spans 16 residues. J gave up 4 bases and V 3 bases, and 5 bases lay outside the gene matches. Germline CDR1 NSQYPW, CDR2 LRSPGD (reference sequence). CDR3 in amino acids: CTCSARDWGQYAEQFF. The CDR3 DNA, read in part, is TGCACCTGCAGTGCCCGGGACTGGGGGCAATATGCT.

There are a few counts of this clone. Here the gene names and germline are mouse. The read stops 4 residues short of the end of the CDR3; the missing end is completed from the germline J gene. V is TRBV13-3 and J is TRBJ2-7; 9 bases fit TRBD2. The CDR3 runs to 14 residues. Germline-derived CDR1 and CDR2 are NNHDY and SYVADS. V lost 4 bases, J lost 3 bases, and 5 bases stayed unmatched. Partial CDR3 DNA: TGTGCCAGCAGTCCCTGGGGGGGGAACTAT. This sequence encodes CASSPWGGNY. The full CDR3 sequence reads CASSPWGGNYEQYF.

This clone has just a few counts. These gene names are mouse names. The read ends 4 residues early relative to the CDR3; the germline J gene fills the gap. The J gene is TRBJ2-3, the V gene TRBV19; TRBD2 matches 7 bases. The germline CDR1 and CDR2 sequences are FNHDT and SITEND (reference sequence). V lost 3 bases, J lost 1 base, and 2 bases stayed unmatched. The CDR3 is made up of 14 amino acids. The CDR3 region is CASSRGGGAETLYF. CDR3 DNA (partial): TGTGCCAGCAGTAGGGGGGGAGGTGCAGAA.

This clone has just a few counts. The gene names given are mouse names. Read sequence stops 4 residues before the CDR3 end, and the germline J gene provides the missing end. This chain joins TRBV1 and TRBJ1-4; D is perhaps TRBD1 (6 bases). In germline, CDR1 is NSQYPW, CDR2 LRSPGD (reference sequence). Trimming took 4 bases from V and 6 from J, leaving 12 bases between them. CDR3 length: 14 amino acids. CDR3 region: CTCSVGGQDERLFF. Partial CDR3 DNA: TGCACCTGCAGTGTGGGGGGGCAGGACGAA. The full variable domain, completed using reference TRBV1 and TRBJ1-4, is VTLLEQNPRWRLVPRGQAVNLRCILKNSQYPWMSWYQQDLQKQLQWLFTLRSPGDKEVKSLPGADYLATRVTDTELRLQVANMSQGRTLYCTCSVGGQDERLFFGHGTKLSVL.

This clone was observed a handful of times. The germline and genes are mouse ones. CDR3 sequence: CASSIRQPYEQYF. The sequenced part of the CDR3 DNA is TGTGCCAGCAGTATAAGACAACCCTAT. The J gene is TRBJ2-7, the V gene TRBV19; D is unclear. The read halts 4 residues ahead of the CDR3 end, with the missing end drawn from the germline J gene. Germline V gene sequence: CDR1 FNHDT, CDR2 SITEND (reference sequence). The CDR3 spans 13 residues. Between the trimmed V and J ends, which lost 1 base and 2 bases, there was a span of 7 bases.

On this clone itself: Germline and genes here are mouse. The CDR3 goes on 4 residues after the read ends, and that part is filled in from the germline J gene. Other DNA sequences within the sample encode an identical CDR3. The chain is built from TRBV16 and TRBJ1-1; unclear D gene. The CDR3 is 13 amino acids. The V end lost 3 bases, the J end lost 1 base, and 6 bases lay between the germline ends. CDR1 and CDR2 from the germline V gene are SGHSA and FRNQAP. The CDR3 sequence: CASSFRRNTEVFF. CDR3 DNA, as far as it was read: TGTGCAAGCAGCTTCCGCAGAAACACA. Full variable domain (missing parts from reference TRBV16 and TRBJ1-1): NAGVIQTPRHKVTGKGQEATLWCEPISGHSAVFWYRQTIVQGLEFLTYFRNQAPIDDSGMPKERFSAQMPNQSHSTLKIQSTQPQDSAVYLCASSFRRNTEVFFGKGTRLTVV.